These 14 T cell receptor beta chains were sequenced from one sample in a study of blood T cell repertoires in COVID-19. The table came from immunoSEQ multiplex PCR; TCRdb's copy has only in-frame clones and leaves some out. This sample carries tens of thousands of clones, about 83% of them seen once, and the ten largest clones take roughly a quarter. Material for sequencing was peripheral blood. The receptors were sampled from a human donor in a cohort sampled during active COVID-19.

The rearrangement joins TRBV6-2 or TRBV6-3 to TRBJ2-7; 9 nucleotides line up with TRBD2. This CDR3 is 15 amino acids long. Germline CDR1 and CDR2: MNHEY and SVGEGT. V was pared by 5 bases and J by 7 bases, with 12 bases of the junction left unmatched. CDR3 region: CASSQLAGIGREQYF. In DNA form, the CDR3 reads TGTGCCAGCAGTCAGCTAGCGGGGATTGGTCGGGAGCAGTACTTC.

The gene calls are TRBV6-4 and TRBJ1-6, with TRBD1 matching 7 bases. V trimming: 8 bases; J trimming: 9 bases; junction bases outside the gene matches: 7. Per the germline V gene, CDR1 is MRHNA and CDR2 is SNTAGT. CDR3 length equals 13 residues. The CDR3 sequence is CASARDSGSPLHF. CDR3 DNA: TGTGCCAGCGCTCGGGACAGCGGTTCACCCCTCCACTTT.

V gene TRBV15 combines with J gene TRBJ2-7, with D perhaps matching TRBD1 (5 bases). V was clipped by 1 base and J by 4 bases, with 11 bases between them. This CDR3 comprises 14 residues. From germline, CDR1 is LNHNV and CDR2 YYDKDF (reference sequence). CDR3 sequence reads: CATSRGGQGYEQYF. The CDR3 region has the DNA TGTGCCACCAGCAGAGGGGGCCAGGGTTACGAGCAGTACTTC.

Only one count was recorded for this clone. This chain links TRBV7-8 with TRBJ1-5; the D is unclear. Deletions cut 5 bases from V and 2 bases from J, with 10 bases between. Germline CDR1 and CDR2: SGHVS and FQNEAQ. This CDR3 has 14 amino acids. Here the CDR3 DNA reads TGTGCCAGCAGCCCCGGACTGGGCAATCAGCCCCAGCATTTT. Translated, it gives CASSPGLGNQPQHF.

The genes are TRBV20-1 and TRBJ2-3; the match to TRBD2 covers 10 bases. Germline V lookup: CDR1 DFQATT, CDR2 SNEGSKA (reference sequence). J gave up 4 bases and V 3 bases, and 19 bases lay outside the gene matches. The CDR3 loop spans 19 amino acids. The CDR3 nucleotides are TGCAGTGCTAGTCCGATCCCTAGCGGGAGTCTTATGGTAGCAGATACGCAGTATTTT. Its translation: CSASPIPSGSLMVADTQYF.

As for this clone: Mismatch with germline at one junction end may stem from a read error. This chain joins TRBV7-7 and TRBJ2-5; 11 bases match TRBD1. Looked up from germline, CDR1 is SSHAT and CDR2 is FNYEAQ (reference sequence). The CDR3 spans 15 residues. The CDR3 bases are TGTGCTAGCAGCGCGGACAGGGGGCATGGGGAGACCCAGTACTTC. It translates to CASSADRGHGETQYF.

CDR3 sequence: CASSLNSGRGNEQFF. As DNA, the CDR3 is TGTGCCAGCAGCTTAAATAGCGGGAGGGGGAATGAGCAGTTCTTC. J is TRBJ2-1 and V is TRBV5-4, with TRBD2 matching 11 bases. Germline CDR1 SGHNT, CDR2 YYREEE (reference sequence). V was clipped by 2 bases and J by 7 bases; unmatched bases: 5. The CDR3 length is 15 residues.

The CDR3 sequence: CASSYDREKYF. In DNA, the CDR3 is TGTGCCAGCAGCTACGACAGGGAAAAGTATTTT. The chain employs TRBV7-8 and TRBJ2-3; 7 nucleotides line up with TRBD1. The CDR3 runs to 11 residues. V lost 4 bases, J lost 13 bases, and 5 bases stayed unmatched. Germline V CDR1 and CDR2: SGHVS, FQNEAQ.

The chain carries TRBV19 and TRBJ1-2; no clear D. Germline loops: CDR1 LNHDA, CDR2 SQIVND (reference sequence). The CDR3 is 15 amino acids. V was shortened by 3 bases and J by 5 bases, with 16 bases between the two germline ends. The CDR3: CASSMFNQDSYGYTF. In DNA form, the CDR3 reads TGTGCCAGTAGTATGTTCAATCAGGACTCATATGGCTACACCTTC.

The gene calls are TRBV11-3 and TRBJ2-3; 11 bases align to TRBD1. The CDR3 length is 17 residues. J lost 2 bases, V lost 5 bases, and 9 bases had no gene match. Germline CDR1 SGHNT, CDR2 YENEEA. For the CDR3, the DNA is TGTGCCAGCAGCCTTTCCGGGACAGGGGGACCCACAGATACGCAGTATTTT. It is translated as CASSLSGTGGPTDTQYF.

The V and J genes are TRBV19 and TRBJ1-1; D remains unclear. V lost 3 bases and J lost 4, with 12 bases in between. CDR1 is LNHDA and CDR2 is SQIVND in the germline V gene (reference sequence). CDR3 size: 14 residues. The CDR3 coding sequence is TGTGCCAGTAGTATTGGAGTTCCCCGCACTGAAGCTTTCTTT. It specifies CASSIGVPRTEAFF.

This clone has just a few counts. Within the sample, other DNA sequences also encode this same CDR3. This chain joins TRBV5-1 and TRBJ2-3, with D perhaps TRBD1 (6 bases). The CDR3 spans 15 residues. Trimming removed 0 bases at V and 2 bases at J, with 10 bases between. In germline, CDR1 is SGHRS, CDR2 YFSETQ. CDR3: CASSLADSNTDTQYF. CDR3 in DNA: TGCGCCAGCAGCTTGGCGGACAGTAACACAGATACGCAGTATTTT.

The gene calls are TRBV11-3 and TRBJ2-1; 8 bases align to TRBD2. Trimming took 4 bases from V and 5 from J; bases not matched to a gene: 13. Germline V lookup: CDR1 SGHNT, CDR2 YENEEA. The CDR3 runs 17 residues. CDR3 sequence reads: CASSSVGLAGVHNEQFF. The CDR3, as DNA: TGTGCCAGCAGCTCCGTCGGGCTAGCGGGCGTCCACAATGAGCAGTTCTTC.

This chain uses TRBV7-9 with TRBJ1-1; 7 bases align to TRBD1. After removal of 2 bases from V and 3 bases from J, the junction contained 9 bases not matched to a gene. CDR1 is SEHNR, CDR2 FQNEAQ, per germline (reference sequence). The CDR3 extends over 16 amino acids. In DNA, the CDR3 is TGTGCCAGCAGCTTATCAGGGGGTTTGATCGACACTGAAGCTTTCTTT. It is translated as CASSLSGGLIDTEAFF.